The 5 T cell receptor beta chains below were found in one sample sequenced in a study of cytomegalovirus exposure and HLA in healthy donors. Use of 60 Vbeta and 13 Jbeta primers characterized the PCR. The data were produced by immunoSEQ multiplex PCR, yet TCRdb's version contains in-frame clones alone and is incomplete. The sample contains about 120,000 clones, about 75% of which appear only once. Sequencing was performed on PBMCs. These receptors all come from a man between 60 and 70 years old in good health and CMV-seropositive.

The chain uses TRBV11-2 and TRBJ1-2; 8 nucleotides line up with TRBD1. This CDR3 region has 13 residues. Per germline, CDR1 SGHAT and CDR2 FQNNGV. V was clipped by 0 bases and J by 7 bases; unmatched bases: 1. The CDR3 spells CASSLDRGLGYTF. Here the CDR3 DNA reads TGTGCCAGCAGCTTAGACAGGGGGCTTGGCTACACCTTC.

This clone showed up just a few times. Its ends do not fully match the called genes, so a read error is possible. This chain links TRBV10-3 with TRBJ1-5, with D tentatively TRBD1 (5 bases). CDR3 length: 14 residues. Germline CDR1 reads ENHRY; CDR2 reads SYGVKD. For the CDR3, the DNA is TGTGCCAGCAGTGAAGGGGAGGCCAATCAGCCCCAGCATTTT. Translated: CASSEGEANQPQHF.

V is TRBV2 and J is TRBJ2-5, with TRBD1 as a possible D gene (5 bases). V was trimmed by 3 bases and J by 7 bases, leaving 15 bases between them. The CDR3 covers 14 residues. Per germline, CDR1 SNHLY and CDR2 FYNNEI. The CDR3 sequence: CASSEDGQDWTQYF. In DNA form, the CDR3 reads TGTGCCAGCAGTGAGGACGGACAAGACTGGACCCAGTACTTC.

The chain has TRBV5-4 and TRBJ1-4; TRBD1 matches at 10 bases. Germline-derived CDR1 and CDR2 are SGHNT and YYREEE (reference sequence). The trim removed 4 bases at V and 5 bases at J, leaving 5 bases unmatched. The CDR3 covers 15 residues. The CDR3 spells CASSPTGGRNEKLFF. The CDR3 DNA is TGTGCCAGCAGCCCGACAGGGGGCAGAAATGAAAAACTGTTTTTT.

The gene calls are TRBV5-1 and TRBJ1-6; D call uncertain. CDR1 is SGHRS, CDR2 YFSETQ, per germline. The CDR3 covers 12 residues. V lost 5 bases, J lost 7 bases, and 7 bases lay in between. The chain's CDR3 is CASRIENSPLHF. The CDR3 DNA follows: TGCGCCAGCAGGATAGAAAATTCACCCCTCCACTTT. Drawing the rest from reference TRBV5-1 and TRBJ1-6, the complete variable domain is KAGVTQTPRYLIKTRGQQVTLSCSPISGHRSVSWYQQTPGQGLQFLFEYFSETQRNKGNFPGRFSGRQFSNSRSEMNVSTLELGDSALYLCASRIENSPLHFGNGTRLTVT.